These 15 T cell receptor beta chains originate from one sample sequenced in a study of early T cells in non-severe SARS-CoV-2 infection. TCRdb analysed the 5' RACE reads with MiXCR anew, one entry per CDR3 protein. The table lists over 20,000 distinct CDR3 sequences, less than 7% of them singletons. Sample: whole blood. Receptor source: an adult who was a healthcare worker with PCR-confirmed SARS-CoV-2 infection or an uninfected control (not recorded which).

This clonotype was seen at least ten times. CDR3 loop: CASVRDRVGLRDTEAFF. Here the CDR3 DNA reads TGTGCCAGCGTCCGGGACAGGGTCGGTCTTAGGGACACTGAAGCTTTCTTT. The chain joins TRBV12-3 or TRBV12-4 to TRBJ1-1; 9 nucleotides agree with TRBD1. The CDR3 is 17 residues long. Unmatched junction bases numbered 16, after V lost 8 bases and J lost 3 bases.

The table lists this clonotype with many counts. The chain has TRBV20-1 and TRBJ1-5, with a possible D match to TRBD1 (6 bases). Trimming removed 0 bases at V and 0 bases at J, with 12 bases between. Germline CDR1 reads DFQATT; CDR2 reads SNEGSKA (reference sequence). This CDR3 has 16 residues. CDR3 in amino acids: CSAREGGSNSNQPQHF. DNA of the CDR3: TGCAGTGCTAGAGAGGGGGGCTCAAATAGCAATCAGCCCCAGCATTTT.

Ten or more counts support this clonotype. The chain employs TRBV7-2 and TRBJ1-1; unclear D gene. V was shortened by 1 base and J by 2 bases, with 11 bases between the two germline ends. The CDR3 is 15 residues long. In germline, CDR1 is SGHTA, CDR2 FQGNSA. CDR3: CASSLVALKNTEAFF. CDR3 nucleotides: TGTGCCAGCAGCTTAGTTGCCTTGAAAAACACTGAAGCTTTCTTT.

This clonotype was seen many times. The gene calls are TRBV6-5 and TRBJ2-2; D not certain. The germline V gene encodes CDR1 MNHEY and CDR2 SVGAGI. Trimming removed 0 bases at V and 7 bases at J, with 15 bases between. This CDR3 has 16 residues. In nucleotides, the CDR3 is TGTGCCAGCAGTTACTCGGTTGGCGGAGATAACGGGGAGCTGTTTTTT. Translation: CASSYSVGGDNGELFF.

This clonotype was detected ten times or more. The V gene is TRBV29-1, the J gene TRBJ2-1; D might be TRBD2 (7 bases). With 0 bases removed from V and 7 bases from J, the gap between germline ends came to 16 bases. The CDR3 sequence is 15 residues long. The germline V gene encodes CDR1 SQVTM and CDR2 ANQGSEA. CDR3 loop: CSVEEGRGRSNEQFF. The CDR3 DNA reads as TGCAGCGTTGAAGAGGGGCGGGGGCGAAGTAATGAGCAGTTCTTC.

This clonotype was found many times. The gene calls are TRBV6-5 and TRBJ2-1; possibly TRBD1 or TRBD2 for D (5 bases each). The germline gives CDR1 MNHEY, CDR2 SVGAGI. V was clipped by 0 bases and J by 2 bases, with 8 bases between them. This CDR3 has 15 residues. The CDR3 loop is CASSYSGVAYNEQFF. CDR3 coding DNA: TGTGCCAGCAGTTACTCGGGGGTTGCCTACAATGAGCAGTTCTTC.

Only a few counts were recorded for this clonotype. The chain is built from TRBV29-1 and TRBJ2-1; 9 positions agree with TRBD2. J lost 4 bases, V lost 4 bases, and 11 bases had no gene match. Looked up from germline, CDR1 is SQVTM and CDR2 is ANQGSEA. This CDR3 has 16 amino acids. CDR3 residues: CSVVPPQAGGYNEQFF. The CDR3 DNA reads as TGCAGCGTTGTTCCCCCCCAAGCGGGGGGTTACAATGAGCAGTTCTTC.

This clonotype was observed many times. The chain recombines TRBV28 with TRBJ1-2; D is perhaps TRBD1 (6 bases). Trimming removed 10 bases at V and 5 bases at J, with 11 bases between. The germline gives CDR1 MDHEN, CDR2 SYDVKM. This CDR3 is built from 11 residues. This CDR3 reads CATATGYGYTF. As DNA, the CDR3 is TGTGCCACCGCAACAGGGTATGGCTACACCTTC.

In its sample, this clonotype was seen many times. The chain carries TRBV5-1 and TRBJ2-7; TRBD2 aligns across 10 bases. J gave up 10 bases and V 4 bases, and 14 bases lay outside the gene matches. CDR1 and CDR2 from the germline V gene are SGHRS and YFSETQ. The CDR3 totals 15 residues. This CDR3 is CASSPAASGGNNQYF. The CDR3, as DNA: TGCGCCAGCAGCCCTGCGGCTAGCGGGGGTAACAATCAGTACTTC.

J is TRBJ2-3 and V is TRBV7-8, with D unresolved. The CDR3 length is 14 residues. Per the germline V gene, CDR1 is SGHVS and CDR2 is FQNEAQ. Trimming stripped 4 bases from V and 3 bases from J, with 11 bases between. The CDR3 here is CASSYNRATDTQYF. In DNA, the CDR3 is TGTGCCAGCAGCTATAACCGGGCTACAGATACGCAGTATTTT.

At least ten counts were recorded for this clonotype. V usage is TRBV9 and J usage is TRBJ2-3; TRBD2 matches at 8 bases. Germline CDR1 and CDR2: SGDLS and YYNGEE. J lost 2 bases, V lost 4 bases, and 12 bases had no gene match. The CDR3 spans 17 residues. Here the CDR3 reads CASSPHWAGGNTDTQYF. The CDR3 nucleotides are TGTGCCAGCAGCCCTCACTGGGCGGGGGGAAACACAGATACGCAGTATTTT.

In its sample, this clonotype was seen many times. This chain connects TRBV19 to TRBJ2-2, with D tentatively TRBD1 (5 bases). Germline lookup yields CDR1 LNHDA and CDR2 SQIVND (reference sequence). V dropped 7 bases and J dropped 2 bases, with 11 bases sitting between them. CDR3 length: 14 amino acids. The CDR3 spells CASIRQGNTGELFF. In nucleotides, the CDR3 is TGTGCCAGTATCCGCCAGGGTAACACCGGGGAGCTGTTTTTT.

This clonotype was observed many times. The chain recombines TRBV4-1 with TRBJ2-1, with D perhaps TRBD1 or TRBD2 (6 bases each). CDR3 length equals 16 residues. Trimming shortened V by 1 base and J by 2 bases, and 12 bases separated the two germline ends. Germline CDR1 reads MGHRA; CDR2 reads YSYEKL. The CDR3 DNA is TGCGCCAGCAGCCAAGGTGGAGGGGGGCCCTACAATGAGCAGTTCTTC. The encoded protein is CASSQGGGGPYNEQFF.

This clonotype was observed at least ten times. The V and J genes are TRBV11-2 and TRBJ2-7; 8 bases match TRBD1. Per germline, CDR1 SGHAT and CDR2 FQNNGV. The CDR3 extends over 13 amino acids. V shed 5 bases and J 4 bases; nucleotides not matched to a gene: 4. CDR3 nucleotide sequence: TGTGCCAGCAGCGGCGGGACAGGATACGAGCAGTACTTC. Protein product: CASSGGTGYEQYF. Drawing the rest from reference TRBV11-2 and TRBJ2-7, the complete variable domain is EAGVAQSPRYKIIEKRQSVAFWCNPISGHATLYWYQQILGQGPKLLIQFQNNGVVDDSQLPKDRFSAERLKGVDSTLKIQPAKLEDSAVYLCASSGGTGYEQYFGPGTRLTVT.

This clonotype was recorded at least ten times. The genes are TRBV12-3 or TRBV12-4 and TRBJ1-5; weak D call: TRBD1 (6 bases). The V and J ends lost 5 bases and 2 bases respectively, with 13 bases between them. The CDR3 extends over 15 amino acids. This chain's CDR3 is CASSHNREGNQPQHF. Here the CDR3 DNA reads TGTGCCAGCAGTCATAACAGGGAGGGCAATCAGCCCCAGCATTTT.